What follows are 10 T cell receptor beta chains derived from one specimen sequenced in a study of T-cell reconstitution after alpha-beta-depleted transplantation in children. Preparation of the TCRbeta library involved a method that used unique molecular identifiers. TCRdb processed the PCR reads anew with MiXCR; each CDR3 protein has one entry. The sample lists about 440,000 distinct CDR3 sequences; around two fifths were seen once. This sample comprised PBMCs, obtained before TCRalphabeta/CD19-depleted stem cell transplant. Source of these receptors: a girl aged 2 to 9 with aplastic anemia, due to receive a stem cell transplant.

The CDR3 loop reads CASSFGGTVNTDTQYF. The CDR3 nucleotides read TGTGCCAGCAGCTTCGGGGGAACGGTAAACACAGATACGCAGTATTTT. V is TRBV14 and J is TRBJ2-3; D may be TRBD2 (6 bases). CDR3 length equals 16 residues. CDR1 is SGHDN and CDR2 is FVKESK in the germline V gene. The V end lost 5 bases, the J end lost 2 bases, and 17 bases lay between the germline ends.

Ten or more counts support this clonotype. The DNA for the CDR3 is TGTGCCAGCAGCAGGGCCGGTAACACAGATACGCAGTATTTT. Encoded protein: CASSRAGNTDTQYF. This sequence joins TRBV12-3 or TRBV12-4 and TRBJ2-3; D is possibly TRBD1 (5 bases). The V end lost 6 bases, the J end lost 2 bases, and 12 bases lay between the germline ends. The CDR3 has 14 residues.

This chain joins TRBV5-5 and TRBJ2-7, with 11 bases that match TRBD1. V was clipped by 4 bases and J by 3 bases; unmatched bases: 3. Germline V gene sequence: CDR1 SGHKS, CDR2 YYEKEE (reference sequence). The CDR3 runs 14 residues. CDR3 protein: CASSGTGGFYEQYF. As DNA, the CDR3 is TGTGCCAGCAGCGGGACAGGGGGATTCTACGAGCAGTACTTC.

The rearrangement joins TRBV7-8 to TRBJ2-7, with a tentative D call TRBD2 (6 bases). Trimming stripped 11 bases from V and 1 base from J, with 12 bases between. The CDR3 covers 12 residues. Germline loops: CDR1 SGHVS, CDR2 FQNEAQ. CDR3: CAPLGGSYEQYF. CDR3 in DNA: TGTGCCCCGCTAGGAGGGTCCTACGAGCAGTACTTC.

CDR3 region: CAISSGLALQETQYF. The CDR3 region has the DNA TGTGCCATCAGCTCGGGACTAGCGTTACAAGAGACCCAGTACTTC. The J gene is TRBJ2-5, the V gene TRBV10-3; 10 positions agree with TRBD2. Trimming at V came to 6 bases and at J to 2 bases, leaving 6 bases not matched to a gene. Germline-derived CDR1 and CDR2 are ENHRY and SYGVKD. CDR3 length equals 15 residues.

The chain couples TRBV7-3 to TRBJ2-1, with 7 bases aligning to TRBD2. Losses at the gene ends were 1 base for V and 1 base for J; bases not matched to a gene: 19. This CDR3 is built from 21 residues. CDR1 is SGHTA and CDR2 is FQGTGA in the germline V gene. The DNA of the CDR3 is TGTGCCAGCAGCTTAAGGGTGGGGTCCTTGACTAGCCGACAATCCTACAATGAGCAGTTCTTC. This gives the protein CASSLRVGSLTSRQSYNEQFF.

This chain connects TRBV20-1 to TRBJ1-4; possible D gene TRBD1, 5 bases. This CDR3 has 11 amino acids. Germline-derived CDR1 and CDR2 are DFQATT and SNEGSKA (reference sequence). Trimming stripped 5 bases from V and 10 bases from J, with 11 bases between. Written as DNA, the CDR3 is TGCAGTGCTCCCGGTGGGGGAAAACTGTTTTTT. Its protein product is CSAPGGGKLFF.

This clonotype was seen at least ten times. J is TRBJ1-5 and V is TRBV12-3 or TRBV12-4, with a possible D match to TRBD1 (5 bases). Trimming removed 2 bases at V and 9 bases at J, with 14 bases between. This CDR3 has 14 amino acids. The CDR3 is CASSLRDGVGPQHF. The DNA of the CDR3 is TGTGCCAGCAGTTTAAGGGACGGAGTCGGGCCCCAGCATTTT.

The rearrangement uses TRBV28 and TRBJ1-5; D gene ambiguous. This CDR3 spans 15 amino acids. V was trimmed by 7 bases and J by 0 bases, leaving 13 bases between them. Germline V lookup: CDR1 MDHEN, CDR2 SYDVKM. DNA for the CDR3: TGTGCCAGCATATTCAATCCTTATAGCAATCAGCCCCAGCATTTT. Its translation: CASIFNPYSNQPQHF.

At least ten counts were recorded for this clonotype. This chain links TRBV29-1 with TRBJ1-1; 8 nucleotides line up with TRBD1. Germline CDR1 is SQVTM and CDR2 is ANQGSEA. This CDR3 is 12 amino acids long. V was clipped by 6 bases and J by 6 bases; unmatched bases: 6. For the CDR3, the DNA is TGCAGCGTGGACAGGGTGGGATCTGAAGCTTTCTTT. Translation gives CSVDRVGSEAFF. The full variable domain, rest sourced from reference TRBV29-1 and TRBJ1-1, is SAVISQKPSRDICQRGTSLTIQCQVDSQVTMMFWYRQQPGQSLTLIATANQGSEATYESGFVIDKFPISRPNLTFSTLTVSNMSPEDSSIYLCSVDRVGSEAFFGQGTRLTVV.